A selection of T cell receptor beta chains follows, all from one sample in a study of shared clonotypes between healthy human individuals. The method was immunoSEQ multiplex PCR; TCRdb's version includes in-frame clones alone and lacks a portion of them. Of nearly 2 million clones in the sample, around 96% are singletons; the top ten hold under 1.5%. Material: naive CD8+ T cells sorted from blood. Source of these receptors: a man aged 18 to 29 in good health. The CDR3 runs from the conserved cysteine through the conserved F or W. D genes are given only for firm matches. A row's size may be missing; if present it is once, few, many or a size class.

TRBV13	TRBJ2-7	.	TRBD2	CASSSEPGGGDYEQYF	TGTGCCAGCAGCTCCGAACCCGGGGGAGGGGATTACGAGCAGTACTTC
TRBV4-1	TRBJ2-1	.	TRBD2	CASSLAGGNEQFF	TGCGCCAGCAGCCTAGCGGGAGGCAATGAGCAGTTCTTC
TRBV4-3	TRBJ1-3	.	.	CASSQDWGGNTIYF	TGCGCCAGCAGCCAAGATTGGGGGGGAAACACCATATATTTT
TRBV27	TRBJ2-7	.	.	CASSPSLGVSSYEQYF	TGTGCCAGCAGTCCTTCTTTGGGGGTTAGCTCCTACGAGCAGTACTTC
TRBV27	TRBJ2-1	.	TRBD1	CASSLGTGGYNEQFF	TGTGCCAGCAGTTTGGGGACAGGGGGCTACAATGAGCAGTTCTTC
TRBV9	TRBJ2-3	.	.	CASSVSVRPINSTDTQYF	TGTGCCAGCAGCGTATCAGTGCGGCCAATCAACAGCACAGATACGCAGTATTTT
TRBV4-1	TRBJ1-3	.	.	CASSQGGAGNTIYF	TGCGCCAGCAGCCAAGGAGGGGCTGGAAACACCATATATTTT
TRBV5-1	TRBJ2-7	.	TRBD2	CASSLFSGGSYEQYF	TGCGCCAGCAGCTTGTTTAGCGGGGGATCCTACGAGCAGTACTTC
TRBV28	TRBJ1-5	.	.	CASSSQTNSNQPQHF	TGTGCCAGCAGTTCACAAACGAATAGCAATCAGCCCCAGCATTTT
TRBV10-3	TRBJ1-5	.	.	CAIFDSNQPQHF	TGTGCCATCTTTGACAGCAATCAGCCCCAGCATTTT
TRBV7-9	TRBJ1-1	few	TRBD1	CASSLTGTGNTEAFF	TGTGCCAGCAGTCTGACCGGGACAGGGAACACTGAAGCTTTCTTT
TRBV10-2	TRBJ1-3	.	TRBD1	CASSLTGAGNTIYF	TGCGCCAGCAGCTTGACAGGGGCTGGAAACACCATATATTTT
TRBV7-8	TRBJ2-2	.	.	CASSLEFTGELFF	TGTGCCAGCAGCTTAGAGTTCACCGGGGAGCTGTTTTTT
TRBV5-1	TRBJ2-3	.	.	CASSPSGTDTQYF	TGCGCCAGCAGCCCGTCGGGCACAGATACGCAGTATTTT
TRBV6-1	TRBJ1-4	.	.	CASSGSSWELFF	TGTGCCAGCAGTGGGTCCTCCTGGGAACTGTTTTTT
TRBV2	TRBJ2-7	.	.	CASTGGGALSYEQYF	TGTGCCAGCACCGGGGGCGGGGCCCTCTCCTACGAGCAGTACTTC
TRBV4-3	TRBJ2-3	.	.	CASSQDLASVTDTQYF	TGCGCCAGCAGCCAAGATTTGGCTAGCGTCACAGATACGCAGTATTTT
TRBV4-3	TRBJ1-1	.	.	CASSQDTEGDTEAFF	TGCGCCAGCAGCCAAGATACAGAAGGGGACACTGAAGCTTTCTTT
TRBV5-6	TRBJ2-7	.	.	CASSFWSSSGQYF	TGTGCCAGCAGCTTCTGGAGCTCCTCGGGGCAGTACTTC
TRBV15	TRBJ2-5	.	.	CATSSGRLAAQETQYF	TGTGCCACCAGCAGCGGTAGGTTAGCGGCTCAAGAGACCCAGTACTTC
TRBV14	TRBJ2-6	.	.	CASSQDGDSGANVLTF	TGTGCCAGCAGCCAAGATGGGGACTCTGGGGCCAACGTCCTGACTTTC
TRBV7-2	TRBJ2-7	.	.	CASSLAGERSYEQYF	TGTGCCAGCAGCTTAGCGGGAGAAAGATCCTACGAGCAGTACTTC
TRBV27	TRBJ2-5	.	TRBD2	CASSPLAGVEETQYF	TGTGCCAGCAGTCCACTAGCGGGGGTCGAAGAGACCCAGTACTTC
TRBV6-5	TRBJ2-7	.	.	CASSYGNGGEQYF	TGTGCCAGCAGTTACGGCAATGGAGGCGAGCAGTACTTC
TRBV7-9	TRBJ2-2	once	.	CASSSHTNTGELFF	TGTGCCAGCAGCAGCCATACGAACACCGGGGAGCTGTTTTTT
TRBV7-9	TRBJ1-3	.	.	CASSLVSGPPFFDTIYF	TGTGCCAGCAGCTTAGTCTCGGGGCCTCCGTTTTTCGACACCATATATTTT
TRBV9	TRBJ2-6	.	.	CASSVVRAGPNANVLTF	TGTGCCAGCAGCGTAGTAAGGGCGGGACCTAATGCCAACGTCCTGACTTTC
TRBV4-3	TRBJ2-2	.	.	CASSLRLGETGELFF	TGCGCCAGCAGCCTCAGACTAGGCGAGACCGGGGAGCTGTTTTTT
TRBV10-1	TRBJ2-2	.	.	CASSENSGELFF	TGCGCCAGCAGTGAGAACAGCGGGGAGCTGTTTTTT
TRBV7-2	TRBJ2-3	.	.	CASSQAGDTQYF	TGTGCCAGCAGCCAGGCAGGGGATACGCAGTATTTT
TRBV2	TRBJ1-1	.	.	CASSGPGTGGTEAFF	TGTGCCAGCAGTGGACCCGGGACGGGAGGGACTGAAGCTTTCTTT
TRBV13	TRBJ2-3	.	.	CASSFGGGTDTQYF	TGTGCCAGCAGCTTCGGGGGAGGAACAGATACGCAGTATTTT
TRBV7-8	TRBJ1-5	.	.	CASSPEEQPQHF	TGTGCCAGCAGCCCGGAAGAACAGCCCCAGCATTTT
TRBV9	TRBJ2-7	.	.	CASSPRAGYEQYF	TGTGCCAGCAGCCCAAGGGCAGGGTACGAGCAGTACTTC
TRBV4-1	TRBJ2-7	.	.	CASSQGGTSYEQYF	TGCGCCAGCAGCCAAGGCGGGACGAGCTACGAGCAGTACTTC
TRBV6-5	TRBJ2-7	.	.	CASSYGEGSEQYF	TGTGCCAGCAGTTATGGCGAGGGGAGCGAGCAGTACTTC
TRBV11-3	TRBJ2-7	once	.	CASRAGSAYEQYF	TGTGCCAGCAGGGCGGGATCCGCCTACGAGCAGTACTTC